The clone carrying this TCR beta chain was seen ten or more times. Its antigen is still unknown. Researchers used 5'RACE with constant-segment primers to make TCR alpha and TCR beta cDNA libraries that carry sample barcodes and UMIs. TCRdb reprocessed the 5' RACE reads with MiXCR, giving one entry per CDR3 protein. This sample has around 440,000 distinct CDR3 sequences; roughly 20% occur once, and the top ten carry roughly 12%. This CDR3 has 16 residues. Trimming stripped 4 bases from V and 7 bases from J, with 20 bases between. Germline-derived CDR1 and CDR2 are MGHDK and SYGVNS. This entry belongs to a study of T-cell memory formation after mild COVID-19. Findings and caveats of the study: Contracting CD4+ clones lay largely in CM and EM, with CD8+ ones residing in EMRA.

V is TRBV25-1 and J is TRBJ1-5, with D uncertain. The clonotype comes from an adult woman who had mild COVID-19 (a few samples of this study predate the infection). Cell type and time point are not known. Sequencing was carried out using PBMCs or a T cell subset sorted from them (not recorded which). The CDR3 sequence is CASSGGVVPDLQPQHF. The DNA for the CDR3 is TGTGCCAGCAGTGGCGGGGTCGTCCCCGATCTACAGCCCCAGCATTTT.